This T cell receptor beta chain was found in a study of T cell responses to AZD1222 COVID-19 vaccine. This CDR3 spans 15 amino acids. CDR1 PRHDT and CDR2 FYEKMQ come from the germline V gene (reference sequence). The V end lost 6 bases, the J end lost 1 base, and 16 bases lay between the germline ends. Method: immunoSEQ multiplex PCR; TCRdb's copy keeps in-frame clones and lacks some. The data show 100,000 or so clones, around 90% seen once. The chain links TRBV13 to TRBJ2-7; tentative D call: TRBD2 (5 bases). The source of this sequence is an adult in good health. The sample in question was peripheral blood, obtained on day 0 of AZD1222 vaccination. For the CDR3, the DNA is TGTGCCAGCAGAGGACCGGGGAGCGCGTCCTACGAGCAGTACTTC. This codes for CASRGPGSASYEQYF.